This entry concerns a single T cell receptor beta chain. Its antigen remains unidentified. The data were taken from a study of response to subunit inactivated influenza vaccine. MiXCR was run by TCRdb on the RT-PCR reads, yielding one entry per CDR3 protein. The sample lists 650,000 or so distinct CDR3 sequences, around 13% occurring once. This CDR3 region has 16 residues. Germline lookup yields CDR1 SQVTM and CDR2 ANQGSEA. V dropped 0 bases and J dropped 0; count of bases not matched to a gene: 8. Study conclusions and caveats: Authors suggested that a seasonal influenza vaccination recruits few new T cells each time.

Sample: PBMCs from blood, taken about 14 days before vaccination. The source is a man over 45 who received an inactivated influenza vaccine. This rearrangement joins TRBV29-1 to TRBJ2-7; 7 bases agree with TRBD1. The CDR3 loop is CSVEDRRTGNSYEQYF. DNA for the CDR3: TGCAGCGTTGAAGATCGTCGGACAGGCAACTCCTACGAGCAGTACTTC.